This TCR beta chain was recorded in a study of blood T cell repertoires in COVID-19. As handled by the study authors: For nucleated cells, counts were estimated from reference gene primer amplification. Only in-frame clones appear in the TCRdb table, and some are missing; sequencing was by immunoSEQ multiplex PCR. Clonal size and the V and J genes are those of that table, whereas D and trimming came from the DNA. This table has roughly 150,000 clones, 80% to 90% appearing once. The V gene lost 8 bases and the J gene lost 2 bases, with 17 bases spanning the gap. Germline V gene sequence: CDR1 SNHLY, CDR2 FYNNEI. The CDR3 is 15 amino acids.

This receptor was taken from a man between 18 and 29 years old with COVID-19, enrolled during active disease. V gene TRBV2 combines with J gene TRBJ2-3; D unclear. Sample: peripheral blood. The CDR3 loop reads CASPLDTSTTDTQYF. The DNA for the CDR3 is TGTGCCAGCCCCCTCGACACCTCCACCACAGATACGCAGTATTTT. Together with reference TRBV2 and TRBJ2-3, the CDR3 gives the full variable domain: EPEVTQTPSHQVTQMGQEVILRCVPISNHLYFYWYRQILGQKVEFLVSFYNNEISEKSEIFDDQFSVERPDGSNFTLKIRSTKLEDSAMYFCASPLDTSTTDTQYFGPGTRLTVL.